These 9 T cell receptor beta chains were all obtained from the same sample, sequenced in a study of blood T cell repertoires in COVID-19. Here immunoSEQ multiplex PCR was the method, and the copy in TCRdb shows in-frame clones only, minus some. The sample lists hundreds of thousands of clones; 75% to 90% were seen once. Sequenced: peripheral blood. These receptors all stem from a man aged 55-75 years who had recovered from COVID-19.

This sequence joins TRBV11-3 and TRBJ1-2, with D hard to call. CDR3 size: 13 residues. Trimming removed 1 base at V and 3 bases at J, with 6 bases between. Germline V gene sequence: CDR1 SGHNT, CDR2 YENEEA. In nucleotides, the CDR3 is TGTGCCAGCAGCTTAGGCCGGGACTATGGCTACACCTTC. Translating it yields CASSLGRDYGYTF.

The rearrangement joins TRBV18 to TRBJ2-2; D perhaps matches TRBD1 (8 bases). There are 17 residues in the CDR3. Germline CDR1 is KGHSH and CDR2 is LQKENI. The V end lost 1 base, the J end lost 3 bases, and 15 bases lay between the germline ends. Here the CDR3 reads CASSPRLTGGDTGELFF. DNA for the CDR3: TGTGCCAGCTCACCACGCCTCACAGGGGGGGACACCGGGGAGCTGTTTTTT.

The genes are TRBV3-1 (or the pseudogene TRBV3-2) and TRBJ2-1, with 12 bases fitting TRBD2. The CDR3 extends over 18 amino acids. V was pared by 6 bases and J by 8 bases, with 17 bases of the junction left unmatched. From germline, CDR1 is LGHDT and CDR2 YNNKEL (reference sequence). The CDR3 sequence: CASSLGLAGGYLVDEQFF. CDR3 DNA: TGTGCCAGCAGTTTAGGGCTAGCGGGGGGGTATCTTGTTGATGAGCAGTTCTTC.

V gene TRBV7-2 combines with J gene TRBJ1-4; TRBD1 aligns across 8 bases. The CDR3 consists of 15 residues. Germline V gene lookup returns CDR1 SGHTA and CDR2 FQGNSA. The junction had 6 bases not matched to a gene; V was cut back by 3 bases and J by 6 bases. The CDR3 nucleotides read TGTGCCAGCAGCTTGCGGACAGGGTCCTATGAAAAACTGTTTTTT. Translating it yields CASSLRTGSYEKLFF.

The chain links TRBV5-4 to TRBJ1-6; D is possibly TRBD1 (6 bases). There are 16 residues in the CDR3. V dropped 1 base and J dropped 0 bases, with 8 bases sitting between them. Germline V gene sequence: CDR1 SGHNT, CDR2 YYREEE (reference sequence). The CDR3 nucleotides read TGTGCCAGCAGCTTGTTAGGGGGCTCCTATAATTCACCCCTCCACTTT. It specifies CASSLLGGSYNSPLHF.

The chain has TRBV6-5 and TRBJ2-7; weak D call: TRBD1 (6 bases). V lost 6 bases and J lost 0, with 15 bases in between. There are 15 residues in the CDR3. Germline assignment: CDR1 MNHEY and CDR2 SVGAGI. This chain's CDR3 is CASSIGGPSSYEQYF. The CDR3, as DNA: TGTGCCAGCAGCATAGGGGGTCCAAGCTCCTACGAGCAGTACTTC.

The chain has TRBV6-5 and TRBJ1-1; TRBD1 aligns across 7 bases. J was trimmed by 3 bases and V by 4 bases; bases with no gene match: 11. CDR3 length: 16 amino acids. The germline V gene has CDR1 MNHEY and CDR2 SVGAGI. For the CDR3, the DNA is TGTGCCAGCAGTTTGGTTTTTGGTAGGGGGCACACTGAAGCTTTCTTT. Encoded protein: CASSLVFGRGHTEAFF.

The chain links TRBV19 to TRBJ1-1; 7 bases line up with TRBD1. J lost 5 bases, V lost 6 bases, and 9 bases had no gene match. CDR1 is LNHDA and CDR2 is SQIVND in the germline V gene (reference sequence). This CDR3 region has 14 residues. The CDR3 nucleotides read TGTGCCAGTAGAACAACAGGGGAAGGGACTGAAGCTTTCTTT. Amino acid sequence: CASRTTGEGTEAFF.

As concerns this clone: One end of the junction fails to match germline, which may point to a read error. The CDR3 nucleotides read TGTGCCAGCAGTTTATTTACAGGGAGTTCCTTTAATTCACCCCTCCACTTT. Its translation is CASSLFTGSSFNSPLHF. The chain has TRBV28 and TRBJ1-6, with a possible D match to TRBD1 (6 bases). Germline CDR1 and CDR2: MDHEN and SYDVKM. The CDR3 runs 17 residues.